The 20 T cell receptor beta chains presented below share a single source sample, sequenced in a study of naive and memory T cell subsets. TCR cDNA received a 3' ligated oligonucleotide that carried a UMI. Four PCR rounds used nested alpha and beta constant region primers plus the SP2 primer. TCRdb reanalysed the UMI-ligation and nested PCR reads using MiXCR and keeps one entry per CDR3 protein. The profile shows some 26,000 distinct CDR3 sequences, around 4.9% of them singletons. Material: blood. The receptors originated from an adult in good health.

This rearrangement joins TRBV9 to TRBJ1-2; 8 positions match TRBD1. Germline V gene lookup returns CDR1 SGDLS and CDR2 YYNGEE. Trimming removed 3 bases from V and 3 bases from J; junction bases left unmatched: 4. The CDR3 extends over 14 amino acids. For the CDR3, the DNA is TGTGCCAGCAGCGAGGGACAGGCTGACTATGGCTACACCTTC. Translating it yields CASSEGQADYGYTF.

This clonotype was seen ten or more times. This chain joins TRBV9 and TRBJ2-3, with TRBD2 matching 7 bases. V dropped 0 bases and J dropped 0; count of bases not matched to a gene: 4. Germline V lookup: CDR1 SGDLS, CDR2 YYNGEE. The CDR3 is 16 residues long. The DNA for the CDR3 is TGTGCCAGCAGCGTAGGAGCGGGGAAGAGCACAGATACGCAGTATTTT. Its protein is CASSVGAGKSTDTQYF.

This clonotype was seen a handful of times. The CDR3 loop is CASSPGTGGRNEQFF. In DNA form, the CDR3 reads TGTGCCAGCTCACCCGGGACAGGGGGAAGGAATGAGCAGTTCTTC. The chain employs TRBV18 and TRBJ2-1, with 11 bases identical to TRBD1. The CDR3 is made up of 15 amino acids. Germline CDR1 and CDR2: KGHSH and LQKENI. V dropped 3 bases and J dropped 7; count of bases not matched to a gene: 5.

This clonotype was picked up many times. V usage is TRBV29-1 and J usage is TRBJ1-2; D is uncertain. Germline V lookup: CDR1 SQVTM, CDR2 ANQGSEA. The CDR3 contains 12 residues. With 0 bases removed from V and 6 bases from J, the gap between germline ends came to 8 bases. CDR3 coding DNA: TGCAGCGTTGAAGAACCGGGGAATGGCTACACCTTC. Its translation: CSVEEPGNGYTF.

The sample holds many counts of this clonotype. This sequence joins TRBV9 and TRBJ1-1; the match to TRBD1 covers 7 bases. The V and J ends lost 3 bases and 5 bases, in that order; junction bases with no gene match: 7. Germline values: CDR1 SGDLS, CDR2 YYNGEE. This CDR3 has 14 residues. CDR3 sequence reads: CASSADRVVTEAFF. Written as DNA, the CDR3 is TGTGCCAGCAGCGCAGACAGGGTTGTGACTGAAGCTTTCTTT.

This clonotype has at least ten counts. The chain employs TRBV28 and TRBJ2-1, with D perhaps TRBD1 (5 bases). Trimming took off 5 bases at V and 7 bases at J, with 12 bases between the two ends. CDR1 and CDR2 from the germline V gene are MDHEN and SYDVKM. This CDR3 is 13 amino acids long. The CDR3, as DNA: TGTGCCAGCAGTCCCCCAGGGCTGAATGAGCAGTTCTTC. Residues: CASSPPGLNEQFF.

This clonotype came up many times. The chain joins TRBV6-6 to TRBJ1-4; no firm D call. Trimming removed 0 bases from V and 0 bases from J, with 20 bases in between. There are 20 residues in the CDR3. Germline CDR1 MNHNY, CDR2 SVGAGI (reference sequence). Here the CDR3 DNA reads TGTGCCAGCAGTTACTCCACTAGACCGGAAGCGGGTGCAACTAATGAAAAACTGTTTTTT. This encodes CASSYSTRPEAGATNEKLFF.

This clonotype was counted ten times or more. A read error may account for a junction end that differs from germline. J is TRBJ1-1 and V is TRBV28, with D perhaps TRBD1 (5 bases). The CDR3 covers 12 residues. Germline CDR1 is MDHEN and CDR2 is SYDVKM. The CDR3 DNA is TGTGCCAGCAGTTTATTAGGGGTATGGTCGGTCTTT. It specifies CASSLLGVWSVF. The full variable domain, its missing parts supplied by reference TRBV28 and TRBJ1-1, is DVKVTQSSRYLVKRTGEKVFLECVQDMDHENMFWYRQDPGLGLRLIYFSYDVKMKEKGDIPEGYSVSREKKERFSLILESASTNQTSMYLCASSLLGVWSVFGQGTRLTVV.

The J gene is TRBJ2-7, the V gene TRBV28; 12 nucleotides align to TRBD2. Germline CDR1 reads MDHEN; CDR2 reads SYDVKM. There are 16 residues in the CDR3. Unmatched junction bases numbered 7, after V lost 3 bases and J lost 4 bases. The CDR3 DNA follows: TGTGCCAGCAGTTTGGCTAGCGGGAGGGCCTTATACGAGCAGTACTTC. Amino acid sequence: CASSLASGRALYEQYF.

There are many counts of this clonotype. The chain recombines TRBV28 with TRBJ2-5; unclear D gene. The CDR3 has 15 amino acids. Germline CDR1 and CDR2: MDHEN and SYDVKM. Trimming took off 7 bases at V and 3 bases at J, with 18 bases between the two ends. Here the CDR3 DNA reads TGTGCCAGCAACCCCGGGTCGGCAGGCGAAGAGACCCAGTACTTC. This gives the protein CASNPGSAGEETQYF. The complete variable domain, with remaining parts taken from reference TRBV28 and TRBJ2-5, reads DVKVTQSSRYLVKRTGEKVFLECVQDMDHENMFWYRQDPGLGLRLIYFSYDVKMKEKGDIPEGYSVSREKKERFSLILESASTNQTSMYLCASNPGSAGEETQYFGPGTRLLVL.

This clonotype came up many times. The chain has TRBV11-2 and TRBJ2-1, with D possibly matching TRBD2 (5 bases). Germline V gene lookup returns CDR1 SGHAT and CDR2 FQNNGV. This CDR3 comprises 15 residues. V lost 7 bases and J 5 bases, leaving 18 bases between the germline ends. This chain's CDR3 is CASTVRAGGNNEQFF. CDR3 in DNA: TGTGCCAGCACCGTTAGAGCAGGAGGAAACAATGAGCAGTTCTTC.

The genes are TRBV11-2 and TRBJ2-1; 10 bases map to TRBD2. The CDR3 covers 15 residues. CDR1 and CDR2 from the germline V gene are SGHAT and FQNNGV. Losses at the gene ends were 2 bases for V and 8 bases for J; bases not matched to a gene: 6. The CDR3 is CASSLSSGSFDEQFF. Here the CDR3 DNA reads TGTGCCAGCAGCTTATCTAGCGGGAGTTTCGATGAGCAGTTCTTC.

This clonotype was found many times. The chain links TRBV20-1 to TRBJ1-1; no clear D. CDR1 is DFQATT and CDR2 is SNEGSKA in the germline V gene (reference sequence). The CDR3 consists of 16 residues. V was pared by 0 bases and J by 1 base, with 15 bases between. For the CDR3, the DNA is TGCAGTGCTAGAGATCGGGCAGACCAGTGGAACACTGAAGCTTTCTTT. It codes for CSARDRADQWNTEAFF.

This clonotype is medium-sized (0.01 to 0.1%) within its sample. The junction does not match germline at one end; this may be a read error. V usage is TRBV12-3 or TRBV12-4 and J usage is TRBJ1-4; D is possibly TRBD1 (5 bases). The CDR3 extends over 12 amino acids. The CDR3 coding sequence is TGTGCCAGCAGTTTAGACTGGGACCCGGCGAGTTTT. The encoded protein is CASSLDWDPASF.

This clonotype has ten or more counts. The V gene is TRBV27, the J gene TRBJ2-1, with TRBD2 matching over 7 bases. This CDR3 is built from 14 residues. Germline V lookup: CDR1 MNHEY, CDR2 SMNVEV (reference sequence). V dropped 4 bases and J dropped 8; count of bases not matched to a gene: 8. CDR3 sequence (DNA): TGTGCCAGCAGTTCTGGACTAGGAAGGGATGAGCAGTTCTTC. This sequence encodes CASSSGLGRDEQFF.

This clonotype was found many times. This chain links TRBV7-9 with TRBJ2-1; no reliable D call. The CDR3 sequence is 15 residues long. The V and J ends lost 1 base and 3 bases respectively, with 10 bases between them. Germline values: CDR1 SEHNR, CDR2 FQNEAQ (reference sequence). The CDR3 DNA reads as TGTGCCAGCAGCTTAGTGAGAGCAGGCTACAATGAGCAGTTCTTC. It is translated as CASSLVRAGYNEQFF.

In its sample, this clonotype was seen a few times. The chain combines TRBV28 with TRBJ1-2; a possible D gene is TRBD1 (6 bases). The CDR3 covers 15 residues. V was shortened by 4 bases and J by 3 bases, with 15 bases between the two germline ends. Per germline, CDR1 MDHEN and CDR2 SYDVKM. The CDR3 reads CASSSTFGGDYGYTF. CDR3 DNA sequence: TGTGCCAGCAGTTCTACCTTCGGGGGCGACTATGGCTACACCTTC.

This clonotype was seen only a few times. A much larger clone lies one base from this, so it may be a read error. The chain employs TRBV25-1 and TRBJ2-5; 9 positions agree with TRBD2. CDR3 length equals 16 residues. Germline V CDR1 and CDR2: MGHDK, SYGVNS. V lost 2 bases, J lost 5 bases, and 9 bases stayed unmatched. CDR3 in amino acids: CASSEGLVAGGETQYF. The DNA for the CDR3 is TGTGCCAGCAGTGAAGGGTTAGTGGCGGGAGGGGAGACCCAGTACTTC.

This clonotype was seen many times. CDR3 DNA: TGTGCCAGCAGACTCTCAATCTACAATGAGCAGTTCTTC. Translated, it gives CASRLSIYNEQFF. The rearrangement uses TRBV6-1 and TRBJ2-1; D call uncertain. This CDR3 region has 13 residues. The germline CDR1 and CDR2 sequences are MNHNS and SASEGT. Trimming left V 6 bases short and J 3 bases short, with 9 bases between.

This clonotype was found many times. V usage is TRBV10-3 and J usage is TRBJ1-1; TRBD1 matches at 7 bases. Germline V gene lookup returns CDR1 ENHRY and CDR2 SYGVKD. The CDR3 has 16 residues. V shed 0 bases, J shed 4 bases, and the junction held 8 bases outside the gene matches. This CDR3 reads CAISESFTTGSTEAFF. DNA of the CDR3: TGTGCCATCAGTGAGTCCTTTACGACAGGGAGCACTGAAGCTTTCTTT.